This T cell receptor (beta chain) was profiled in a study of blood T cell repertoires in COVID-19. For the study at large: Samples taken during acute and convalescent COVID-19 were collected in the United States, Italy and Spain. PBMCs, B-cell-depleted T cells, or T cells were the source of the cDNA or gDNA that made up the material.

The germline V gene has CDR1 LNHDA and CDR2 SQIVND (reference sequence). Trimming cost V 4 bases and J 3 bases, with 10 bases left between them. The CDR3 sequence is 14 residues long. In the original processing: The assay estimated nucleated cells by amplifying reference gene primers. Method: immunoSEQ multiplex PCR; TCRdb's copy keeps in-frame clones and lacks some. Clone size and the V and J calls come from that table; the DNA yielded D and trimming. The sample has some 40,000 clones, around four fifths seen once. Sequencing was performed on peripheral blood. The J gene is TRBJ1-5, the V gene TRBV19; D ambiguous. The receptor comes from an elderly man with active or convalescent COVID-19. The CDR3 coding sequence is TGTGCCAGTAGTAATCGACTCGACAATCAGCCCCAGCATTTT. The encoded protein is CASSNRLDNQPQHF.